The TCR beta chain described here comes from a study of shared clonotypes between healthy human individuals. Study-wide context: CD4 naive and CD4 memory each took three plates per donor, while CD8 naive took two and CD8 memory one.

Sorted-subset replicate PCRs used 150 to 200 ng of genomic DNA. This amount corresponded to about 29,000 T cell genomes. Sequencing was performed with immunoSEQ multiplex PCR; in TCRdb, only in-frame clones are kept and a portion is missing. The data hold about 2,500,000 clones, with about 92% observed a single time. In regard to this clone: The antigen remains unidentified. Other DNA sequences from this sample encode an identical CDR3 as well.

Findings and caveats of the study: The authors expected sequencing depth to affect clonotype sharing among donors. Clonotypes shared by all four donors outscored non-shared clonotypes in generation probability.

The V segment lost 0 bases and the J segment 5 bases; nucleotides outside the gene matches: 3. This CDR3 has 15 residues. Germline V lookup: CDR1 LGHNA, CDR2 YSLEER. Sequenced sample: naive CD4+ T cells sorted from blood. Subset here: CD45RA+ positively selected. The genes are TRBV4-3 and TRBJ2-1, with 8 bases identical to TRBD1. The source is a man between 18 and 29 years old in good health. The CDR3: CASSQEGTGDNEQFF. The CDR3 DNA reads TGCGCCAGCAGCCAAGAGGGGACAGGAGACAATGAGCAGTTCTTC.